The 31 T cell receptor beta chains in this list originate from one sample, sequenced in a study of identical twins. Each CDR3 protein is one row after TCRdb ran MiXCR on the 5' RACE reads. The table records some 240,000 distinct CDR3 sequences, about 8% of them present only once. These data are also associated with another study on yellow fever vaccine responses in identical twins.

Sequencing input: CD8+ T cells sorted from blood. The receptors come from a woman younger than 30 in good health.

The chain links TRBV12-3 or TRBV12-4 to TRBJ1-4, with D perhaps TRBD1 (5 bases). The CDR3 has 14 residues. The V and J ends lost 4 bases and 5 bases respectively, with 11 bases between them. The CDR3 reads CASSWGATNEKLFF. The DNA for the CDR3 is TGTGCCAGCAGTTGGGGCGCTACCAATGAAAAACTGTTTTTT.

There are a few counts of this clonotype. The V and J genes are TRBV4-2 and TRBJ1-2, with D tentatively TRBD1 (6 bases). This CDR3 region has 17 residues. From germline, CDR1 is LGHNA and CDR2 YNFKEQ. V lost 0 bases to trimming and J lost 8 bases, with 22 bases between them. CDR3 sequence: CASSQDLGWDTGSGYTF. CDR3 nucleotide sequence: TGTGCCAGCAGCCAAGATTTGGGATGGGACACCGGATCCGGCTACACCTTC.

The rearrangement uses TRBV4-1 and TRBJ2-7, with 7 bases lining up with TRBD2. From germline, CDR1 is MGHRA and CDR2 YSYEKL. CDR3 size: 16 residues. With V trimmed by 0 bases and J by 2 bases, 7 bases remained unmatched. In DNA form, the CDR3 reads TGCGCCAGCAGCCAAGATTCTCGGGCGGGAGCCTACGAGCAGTACTTC. This encodes CASSQDSRAGAYEQYF.

This clonotype has a handful of counts. This chain joins TRBV9 and TRBJ2-5; D might be TRBD1 (6 bases). The V and J ends lost 3 bases and 5 bases respectively, with 17 bases between them. This CDR3 spans 15 amino acids. CDR1 is SGDLS, CDR2 YYNGEE, per germline. The CDR3 loop is CASSAWDTRGETQYF. In DNA form, the CDR3 reads TGTGCCAGCAGCGCCTGGGACACCCGAGGGGAGACCCAGTACTTC.

This clonotype was counted at least ten times. The chain carries TRBV28 and TRBJ1-2; D remains unclear. CDR3 length: 13 residues. From germline, CDR1 is MDHEN and CDR2 SYDVKM. With 6 bases removed from V and 4 bases from J, the gap between germline ends came to 12 bases. As DNA, the CDR3 is TGTGCCAGCAGATCGGAGACGATCTATGGCTACACCTTC. Translating it yields CASRSETIYGYTF.

The chain carries TRBV18 and TRBJ2-1, with a weak D call TRBD1 (6 bases). V lost 8 bases to trimming and J lost 6 bases, with 8 bases between them. CDR1 and CDR2 (germline): KGHSH, LQKENI. The CDR3 runs 11 residues. The CDR3 sequence: CASPRGNEQFF. CDR3 nucleotide sequence: TGTGCCAGCCCCAGGGGCAATGAGCAGTTCTTC.

V and J are TRBV7-6 and TRBJ1-1; D perhaps matches TRBD1 (6 bases). This CDR3 region has 13 residues. Germline values: CDR1 SGHVS, CDR2 FNYEAQ. V lost 5 bases, J lost 9 bases, and 16 bases lay in between. The CDR3 loop is CASSAPGALKAFF. Written as DNA, the CDR3 is TGTGCCAGCAGCGCGCCGGGGGCCCTCAAAGCTTTCTTT. Looking up the rest from reference TRBV7-6 and TRBJ1-1 gives the full variable domain: GAGVSQSPRYKVTKRGQDVALRCDPISGHVSLYWYRQALGQGPEFLTYFNYEAQQDKSGLPNDRFSAERPEGSISTLTIQRTEQRDSAMYRCASSAPGALKAFFGQGTRLTVV.

This clonotype was counted ten times or more. The chain uses TRBV27 and TRBJ2-1; TRBD2 matches 9 bases. From germline, CDR1 is MNHEY and CDR2 SMNVEV (reference sequence). This CDR3 comprises 15 residues. Unmatched junction bases numbered 8, after V lost 6 bases and J lost 5 bases. CDR3 sequence reads: CASSPSGRFHNEQFF. Here the CDR3 DNA reads TGTGCCAGCAGCCCAAGCGGGAGGTTCCACAATGAGCAGTTCTTC.

On this clonotype itself: Compared with germline, one end of the junction differs, possibly owing to a read error. The rearrangement uses TRBV9 and TRBJ2-1, with D tentatively TRBD2 (7 bases). Germline V gene lookup returns CDR1 SGDLS and CDR2 YYNGEE. The CDR3 extends over 12 amino acids. The CDR3 is CASSVGGGLPVF. Here the CDR3 DNA reads TGTGCCAGCAGCGTAGGCGGGGGCCTTCCGGTCTTC.

This clonotype has more than one count but fewer than ten. The DNA of the CDR3 is TGTGCCAGCAGCTCGGGAACAAGGGGGGATGAGCAGTTCTTC. Residues: CASSSGTRGDEQFF. The chain recombines TRBV7-9 with TRBJ2-1; D may be TRBD1 or TRBD2 (6 bases each). The V and J ends lost 4 bases and 8 bases respectively, with 15 bases between them. The CDR3 loop spans 14 amino acids. In germline, CDR1 is SEHNR, CDR2 FQNEAQ (reference sequence).

The sample holds many counts of this clonotype. The rearrangement links TRBV4-3 to TRBJ2-3; D unresolved. Trimming pared 5 bases from V and 5 bases from J, leaving 11 bases between. The CDR3 length is 13 residues. Germline loops: CDR1 LGHNA, CDR2 YSLEER. In DNA form, the CDR3 reads TGCGCCAGCAGCGATCGGGCTGTAGATACGCAGTATTTT. Translating gives CASSDRAVDTQYF.

The chain is built from TRBV20-1 and TRBJ2-3, with 14 bases fitting TRBD2. This CDR3 spans 17 amino acids. Trimming cost V 3 bases and J 2 bases; bases outside gene matches: 7. Germline CDR1 and CDR2: DFQATT and SNEGSKA (reference sequence). CDR3 sequence (DNA): TGCAGTGCTAGCCGACTAGCGGGGGGGTGGGACACAGATACGCAGTATTTT. This gives the protein CSASRLAGGWDTDTQYF.

This clonotype has ten or more counts. This CDR3 is CSVEMFTSGSYNEQFF. The CDR3 DNA reads as TGCAGCGTTGAAATGTTCACTAGCGGCTCCTACAATGAGCAGTTCTTC. The J gene is TRBJ2-1, the V gene TRBV29-1; 8 positions agree with TRBD2. The V segment lost 2 bases and the J segment 0 bases; nucleotides outside the gene matches: 6. This CDR3 contains 16 residues. CDR1 is SQVTM and CDR2 is ANQGSEA in the germline V gene.

This clonotype was detected many times. The chain couples TRBV29-1 to TRBJ2-3; no definite D call. CDR3 size: 17 residues. Germline CDR1 and CDR2: SQVTM and ANQGSEA. V shed 1 base and J shed 0 bases, with 17 bases lying between them. CDR3 protein: CSVEAPLGGTSTDTQYF. The CDR3 region has the DNA TGCAGCGTTGAAGCCCCCCTGGGTGGAACTAGCACAGATACGCAGTATTTT.

This clonotype was counted a few times. This rearrangement joins TRBV3-1 to TRBJ2-2; TRBD2 agrees at 7 bases. This CDR3 is built from 16 residues. Looked up from germline, CDR1 is LGHDT and CDR2 is YNNKEL (reference sequence). Trimming at V came to 4 bases and at J to 3 bases, leaving 8 bases not matched to a gene. CDR3 residues: CASSPDLAGYTGELFF. The CDR3 DNA follows: TGTGCCAGCAGCCCCGACTTAGCGGGCTACACCGGGGAGCTGTTTTTT.

This clonotype was observed a handful of times. CDR3 nucleotides: TGTGCCAGCAGCTTTGCTCCCGGCTCCTACGAGCAGTACTTC. It is translated as CASSFAPGSYEQYF. The chain combines TRBV11-2 with TRBJ2-7; D not certain. This CDR3 comprises 14 residues. The ends were cut back, 3 bases at V and 0 bases at J, with 9 bases in the middle. Germline CDR1 is SGHAT and CDR2 is FQNNGV.

The rearrangement links TRBV27 to TRBJ2-7; 9 bases agree with TRBD1. V lost 7 bases to trimming and J lost 2 bases; unmatched junction nucleotides: 6. CDR3 length: 14 amino acids. CDR1 is MNHEY and CDR2 is SMNVEV in the germline V gene (reference sequence). The CDR3 protein is CASMRDRDTYEQYF. In nucleotides, the CDR3 is TGTGCCAGCATGAGGGACAGGGATACCTACGAGCAGTACTTC.

Written as DNA, the CDR3 is TGTGCCAGCAGGGACCAGCGGCAAGCCTACGAGCAGTACTTC. It translates to CASRDQRQAYEQYF. This chain joins TRBV2 and TRBJ2-7; weak D call: TRBD2 (5 bases). The V end was cut by 6 bases, the J end by 2 bases, with 14 bases between. This CDR3 comprises 14 residues. Germline CDR1 reads SNHLY; CDR2 reads FYNNEI. Drawing the rest from reference TRBV2 and TRBJ2-7, the complete variable domain is EPEVTQTPSHQVTQMGQEVILRCVPISNHLYFYWYRQILGQKVEFLVSFYNNEISEKSEIFDDQFSVERPDGSNFTLKIRSTKLEDSAMYFCASRDQRQAYEQYFGPGTRLTVT.

Points on this clonotype: This may stem from a read error, because a much larger clone lies one nucleotide away. The CDR3 DNA follows: TGTGCCAGCAGCCCCCCTGGCGGGGACCGAAGAGGGAATGAGCAGTTCTTC. The encoded protein is CASSPPGGDRRGNEQFF. J is TRBJ2-1 and V is TRBV9; D possibly corresponds to TRBD2 (6 bases). CDR1 and CDR2 from the germline V gene are SGDLS and YYNGEE. CDR3 length equals 17 residues. Trimming stripped 4 bases from V and 7 bases from J, with 24 bases between.

This clonotype has more than one count but fewer than ten. The chain couples TRBV7-9 to TRBJ2-3; maybe TRBD1 (5 bases). The germline V gene encodes CDR1 SEHNR and CDR2 FQNEAQ (reference sequence). The CDR3 consists of 15 residues. V was shortened by 5 bases and J by 0 bases, with 12 bases between the two germline ends. The CDR3: CASSQEGASTDTQYF. In DNA form, the CDR3 reads TGTGCCAGCAGCCAGGAAGGGGCTAGCACAGATACGCAGTATTTT.

This clonotype appeared a few times. The chain combines TRBV11-2 with TRBJ2-6, with D possibly TRBD2 on 5 matching bases. V lost 5 bases and J lost 4, with 24 bases in between. The V gene's germline CDR1 is SGHAT and CDR2 FQNNGV. There are 19 residues in the CDR3. DNA of the CDR3: TGTGCCAGCAGCCGTCCCCGGACTGTCTCCCTCAGGGGGGCCAACGTCCTGACTTTC. Translated, it gives CASSRPRTVSLRGANVLTF.

This clonotype has only a few counts. The genes are TRBV5-1 and TRBJ2-1, with D perhaps being TRBD1 or TRBD2 (5 bases each). CDR3 length equals 16 residues. Germline lookup yields CDR1 SGHRS and CDR2 YFSETQ. Trimming left V 0 bases short and J 7 bases short, with 17 bases between. CDR3 region: CASSLVQGIGVNEQFF. The CDR3 nucleotides are TGCGCCAGCAGCTTGGTTCAGGGTATCGGGGTAAATGAGCAGTTCTTC.

This clonotype was recorded at least ten times. V gene TRBV4-1 combines with J gene TRBJ1-2; no clear D gene. Germline V CDR1 and CDR2: MGHRA, YSYEKL. The CDR3 contains 15 residues. With 0 bases removed from V and 2 bases from J, the gap between germline ends came to 10 bases. The CDR3 spells CASSQDYAENYGYTF. The CDR3 region has the DNA TGCGCCAGCAGCCAAGATTATGCAGAAAACTATGGCTACACCTTC.

This clonotype was found a few times. V gene TRBV20-1 combines with J gene TRBJ2-7, with 11 bases aligning to TRBD2. Germline assignment: CDR1 DFQATT and CDR2 SNEGSKA (reference sequence). CDR3 length equals 17 residues. V lost 0 bases and J lost 6; bases outside the gene matches: 13. DNA for the CDR3: TGCAGTGCTAGAGATCTCATGGTAGCGGGAGGGCCGGGCGAGCAGTACTTC. Its translation is CSARDLMVAGGPGEQYF.

This clonotype was detected ten times or more. This sequence joins TRBV5-6 and TRBJ2-6; D is uncertain. Trimming shortened V by 2 bases and J by 4 bases, and 4 bases separated the two germline ends. Germline assignment: CDR1 SGHDT and CDR2 YYEEEE. This CDR3 has 13 residues. CDR3 DNA sequence: TGTGCCAGCAGCTTATCCGGGGCCAACGTCCTGACTTTC. It is translated as CASSLSGANVLTF.

The chain joins TRBV9 to TRBJ2-3, with TRBD1 matching 7 bases. Germline lookup yields CDR1 SGDLS and CDR2 YYNGEE. With V trimmed by 3 bases and J by 0 bases, 10 bases remained unmatched. The length of the CDR3 is 17 residues. This chain's CDR3 is CASSGPQGQSSTDTQYF. In DNA form, the CDR3 reads TGTGCCAGCAGCGGTCCCCAGGGACAGAGTAGCACAGATACGCAGTATTTT.

The sample holds a few counts of this clonotype. V gene TRBV7-3 combines with J gene TRBJ2-3; D uncertain. The CDR3 is 17 amino acids. The germline gives CDR1 SGHTA, CDR2 FQGTGA. Trimming removed 4 bases at V and 4 bases at J, with 21 bases between. DNA of the CDR3: TGTGCCAGCAGCTCCCTACCGGGCCCCCCCTCGCCAGATACGCAGTATTTT. Translating it yields CASSSLPGPPSPDTQYF.

The genes are TRBV11-2 and TRBJ1-2; D ambiguous. CDR3 length equals 12 residues. V lost 5 bases, J lost 2 bases, and 6 bases lay in between. From germline, CDR1 is SGHAT and CDR2 FQNNGV. CDR3 loop: CASSSLNYGYTF. CDR3 sequence (DNA): TGTGCCAGCAGCAGCCTCAACTATGGCTACACCTTC.

The CDR3 region has the DNA TGCGCCAGCAGGCCGAATACCGGGACAGATGCCCAAGAGACCCAGTACTTC. Protein: CASRPNTGTDAQETQYF. The chain combines TRBV5-1 with TRBJ2-5; TRBD1 matches at 7 bases. The V segment lost 5 bases and the J segment 1 base; nucleotides outside the gene matches: 14. Germline CDR1 is SGHRS and CDR2 is YFSETQ. The CDR3 has 17 amino acids. The complete variable domain, with remaining parts taken from reference TRBV5-1 and TRBJ2-5, reads KAGVTQTPRYLIKTRGQQVTLSCSPISGHRSVSWYQQTPGQGLQFLFEYFSETQRNKGNFPGRFSGRQFSNSRSEMNVSTLELGDSALYLCASRPNTGTDAQETQYFGPGTRLLVL.

This clonotype was found a few times. The rearrangement links TRBV28 to TRBJ2-2; D gene unclear. The V gene's germline CDR1 is MDHEN and CDR2 SYDVKM. Trimming took off 6 bases at V and 6 bases at J, with 8 bases between the two ends. The CDR3 is 12 amino acids. For the CDR3, the DNA is TGTGCCAGCAGCCCAGACGCCGGGGAGCTGTTTTTT. Translating it yields CASSPDAGELFF.

The chain has TRBV7-8 and TRBJ2-3, with TRBD2 matching 8 bases. The CDR3 is 17 amino acids. Germline V gene data show CDR1 as SGHVS and CDR2 as FQNEAQ. The ends lost 3 bases at V and 0 bases at J; junction bases unmatched: 8. Written as DNA, the CDR3 is TGTGCCAGCAGCTTCCCTTTAGCGGGGACTAGCACAGATACGCAGTATTTT. Its translation is CASSFPLAGTSTDTQYF.